These 20 T cell receptor beta chains were sequenced from one sample in a study of pediatric ulcerative colitis. This table comes from immunoSEQ multiplex PCR, and its TCRdb copy is limited to in-frame clones, with some not included. The sample gives 60,000 to 75,000 clones, 77% of which show up once; roughly 5.2% is in the top ten. Sequencing was performed on blood. These receptors came from a boy between 10 and 17 years old with moderate ulcerative colitis.

The J gene is TRBJ2-3, the V gene TRBV10-2; TRBD1 is a possible D gene (6 bases). Germline V gene sequence: CDR1 WSHSY, CDR2 SAAADI. The CDR3 has 14 amino acids. V shed 6 bases and J shed 2 bases, with 12 bases lying between them. The CDR3 reads CASRHRVHTDTQYF. The DNA of the CDR3 is TGCGCCAGCAGGCACAGGGTCCACACAGATACGCAGTATTTT.

This clone was found once. The chain links TRBV4-3 to TRBJ2-1; no definite D call. In germline, CDR1 is LGHNA, CDR2 YSLEER. The CDR3 is 16 amino acids. With 0 bases removed from V and 9 bases from J, the gap between germline ends came to 18 bases. CDR3 sequence reads: CASSQDGKGLLGEQFF. In nucleotides, the CDR3 is TGCGCCAGCAGCCAAGATGGGAAAGGGTTGTTGGGTGAGCAGTTCTTC.

This clone has just one count. The chain employs TRBV19 and TRBJ1-5; D ambiguous. V was trimmed by 1 base and J by 0 bases, leaving 10 bases between them. Per germline, CDR1 LNHDA and CDR2 SQIVND (reference sequence). CDR3 size: 16 residues. CDR3 region: CASSIAVFYSNQPQHF. The CDR3 nucleotides are TGTGCCAGTAGTATAGCGGTATTTTATAGCAATCAGCCCCAGCATTTT.

The chain carries TRBV29-1 and TRBJ2-2; the D gene is possibly TRBD1 (5 bases). With 4 bases removed from V and 0 bases from J, the gap between germline ends came to 9 bases. CDR1 and CDR2 from the germline V gene are SQVTM and ANQGSEA. This CDR3 is built from 14 residues. CDR3 sequence reads: CSVAGIANTGELFF. In DNA, the CDR3 is TGCAGCGTTGCAGGGATTGCGAACACCGGGGAGCTGTTTTTT.

This rearrangement joins TRBV15 to TRBJ2-7; a weak D match, TRBD2 (5 bases). The CDR3 covers 15 residues. V was cut by 0 bases and J by 7 bases, with 16 bases left in between. From germline, CDR1 is LNHNV and CDR2 YYDKDF (reference sequence). The CDR3 here is CATSRDPGTEREQYF. The CDR3 DNA reads TGTGCCACCAGCAGAGACCCGGGAACGGAACGGGAGCAGTACTTC.

J is TRBJ2-1 and V is TRBV4-3; weak D call: TRBD1 (5 bases). CDR1 LGHNA and CDR2 YSLEER come from the germline V gene. Trimming removed 5 bases from V and 6 bases from J, with 26 bases in between. The CDR3 is 18 amino acids. The CDR3 DNA reads as TGCGCCAGCAGCTTTGTGGCCGGGCGGACATTAAAGGGCAATGAGCAGTTCTTC. Translation gives CASSFVAGRTLKGNEQFF.

The chain uses TRBV29-1 and TRBJ2-7; perhaps TRBD1 as D (6 bases). The CDR3 sequence is 12 residues long. CDR1 and CDR2 from the germline V gene are SQVTM and ANQGSEA. Trimming removed 8 bases from V and 2 bases from J, with 13 bases in between. In DNA, the CDR3 is TGCAGCTTCCGGGACACAGCCTACGAGCAGTACTTC. Its protein product is CSFRDTAYEQYF.

V usage is TRBV13 and J usage is TRBJ2-6; D may be TRBD1 or TRBD2 (5 bases each). The V end lost 2 bases, the J end lost 2 bases, and 10 bases lay between the germline ends. This CDR3 has 16 amino acids. Germline V lookup: CDR1 PRHDT, CDR2 FYEKMQ (reference sequence). CDR3 coding DNA: TGTGCCAGCAGCTTAAATCTGGGGGCTGGGGCCAACGTCCTGACTTTC. Protein product: CASSLNLGAGANVLTF.

The chain links TRBV6-5 to TRBJ2-5; maybe TRBD2 (6 bases). This CDR3 is built from 16 residues. Germline CDR1 and CDR2: MNHEY and SVGAGI. Deletions cut 3 bases from V and 5 bases from J, with 19 bases between. In DNA, the CDR3 is TGTGCCAGCAGTTATCTACCGGGAGTCACGAGGGAGACCCAGTACTTC. The encoded protein is CASSYLPGVTRETQYF.

The chain carries TRBV25-1 and TRBJ1-5; D ambiguous. V lost 7 bases and J lost 0, with 10 bases in between. The V gene's germline CDR1 is MGHDK and CDR2 SYGVNS. The length of the CDR3 is 14 residues. CDR3 in amino acids: CASTGSNSNQPQHF. The CDR3 nucleotides read TGTGCCAGCACGGGCAGTAATAGCAATCAGCCCCAGCATTTT.

This clone turned up a few times. The DNA for the CDR3 is TGTGCCTGGAGTGCGGGAGGTGAGACCCAGTACTTC. Translating it yields CAWSAGGETQYF. This chain links TRBV30 with TRBJ2-5; 7 bases are a match to TRBD2. The CDR3 has 12 amino acids. Germline V gene lookup returns CDR1 GTSNPN and CDR2 SVGIG (reference sequence). With V trimmed by 1 base and J by 5 bases, 1 base remained unmatched.

This clone has a handful of counts. The rearrangement uses TRBV30 and TRBJ1-1; TRBD1 might be the D (5 bases). From germline, CDR1 is GTSNPN and CDR2 SVGIG (reference sequence). The V end lost 4 bases, the J end lost 5 bases, and 14 bases lay between the germline ends. This CDR3 spans 13 amino acids. CDR3 loop: CAWTGLRGTEAFF. CDR3 DNA sequence: TGTGCCTGGACCGGGTTACGGGGGACTGAAGCTTTCTTT.

The table lists this clone with a count of one. This chain joins TRBV5-4 and TRBJ2-3, with D unresolved. The CDR3 is made up of 16 amino acids. Germline CDR1 and CDR2: SGHNT and YYREEE (reference sequence). V gave up 0 bases and J gave up 3 bases, with 14 bases separating them. The CDR3 sequence: CASSLELGRGTDTQYF. The CDR3 nucleotides are TGTGCCAGCAGCTTGGAATTAGGGCGTGGGACAGATACGCAGTATTTT.

The V call is TRBV2, the J call TRBJ1-1; D not certain. The V end lost 1 base, the J end lost 0 bases, and 9 bases lay between the germline ends. Per germline, CDR1 SNHLY and CDR2 FYNNEI. The CDR3 has 15 residues. The CDR3: CASSEENLLNTEAFF. Here the CDR3 DNA reads TGTGCCAGCAGTGAAGAGAACCTACTGAACACTGAAGCTTTCTTT. Supplemented by reference TRBV2 and TRBJ1-1, the full variable domain reads EPEVTQTPSHQVTQMGQEVILRCVPISNHLYFYWYRQILGQKVEFLVSFYNNEISEKSEIFDDQFSVERPDGSNFTLKIRSTKLEDSAMYFCASSEENLLNTEAFFGQGTRLTVV.

V and J are TRBV13 and TRBJ2-7; possible D gene TRBD1, 6 bases. The germline V gene encodes CDR1 PRHDT and CDR2 FYEKMQ (reference sequence). The CDR3 totals 15 residues. V was pared by 4 bases and J by 3 bases, with 16 bases between. CDR3 protein: CASSWGIQGGYEQYF. CDR3 coding DNA: TGTGCCAGCAGCTGGGGGATTCAAGGGGGCTACGAGCAGTACTTC.

This chain uses TRBV19 with TRBJ2-2; the D is unclear. V lost 3 bases, J lost 3 bases, and 11 bases lay in between. CDR3 length equals 15 residues. The germline V gene encodes CDR1 LNHDA and CDR2 SQIVND (reference sequence). Written as DNA, the CDR3 is TGTGCCAGTAGTATCCCCGGGCCCTACACCGGGGAGCTGTTTTTT. Translating gives CASSIPGPYTGELFF.

V gene TRBV27 combines with J gene TRBJ1-2, with TRBD1 matching 9 bases. This CDR3 has 14 residues. Unmatched junction bases numbered 9, after V lost 4 bases and J lost 9 bases. The V gene's germline CDR1 is MNHEY and CDR2 SMNVEV (reference sequence). The CDR3 loop reads CASSSLGQGISYTF. In DNA form, the CDR3 reads TGTGCCAGCAGTTCCCTGGGACAGGGCATAAGCTACACCTTC.

This clone was seen a handful of times. The chain is built from TRBV27 and TRBJ2-7; D is undetermined. The CDR3 is made up of 13 amino acids. The germline V gene has CDR1 MNHEY and CDR2 SMNVEV (reference sequence). Trimming stripped 4 bases from V and 5 bases from J, with 12 bases between. DNA for the CDR3: TGTGCCAGCAGTTACTCTCGTCCCCACGAGCAGTACTTC. It yields the protein CASSYSRPHEQYF.

This clone has only a few counts. The rearrangement joins TRBV4-2 to TRBJ2-7; D might be TRBD1 or TRBD2, each matching 5 bases. V lost 4 bases, J lost 2 bases, and 15 bases lay in between. This CDR3 is 15 amino acids long. Per germline, CDR1 LGHNA and CDR2 YNFKEQ. In DNA form, the CDR3 reads TGTGCCAGCAGCCCTACGAGGGGCCTTACCTACGAGCAGTACTTC. Translating it yields CASSPTRGLTYEQYF.

J is TRBJ2-2 and V is TRBV11-3; 10 positions agree with TRBD1. The CDR3 length is 15 residues. V lost 0 bases, J lost 11 bases, and 6 bases stayed unmatched. Germline CDR1 SGHNT, CDR2 YENEEA. This chain's CDR3 is CASSLEGTGVNELFF. For the CDR3, the DNA is TGTGCCAGCAGCTTAGAGGGGACAGGGGTCAACGAGCTGTTTTTT.